The clone carrying this T cell receptor beta chain appeared a single time. The antigen is not known. The data were taken from a study of response to subunit inactivated influenza vaccine. TCRdb analysed the RT-PCR reads with MiXCR anew, one entry per CDR3 protein. The profile shows about 580,000 distinct CDR3 sequences, about 15% of them singletons. General study results and limits: Only a handful of new T cells, the authors suggested, are recruited with each seasonal influenza vaccination.

V was shortened by 1 base and J by 5 bases, with 8 bases between the two germline ends. The germline V gene has CDR1 LGHNA and CDR2 YNFKEQ. The CDR3 contains 13 residues. The chain joins TRBV4-2 to TRBJ2-5; maybe TRBD2 (6 bases). This TCR derives from a man aged 45-65 years who received an inactivated influenza vaccine. Sample: PBMCs from blood, taken 11 to 12 days after vaccination. In DNA form, the CDR3 reads TGTGCCAGCAGCCAAGGGGGGGTGGAGACCCAGTACTTC. This gives the protein CASSQGGVETQYF.